This T cell receptor beta chain stems from a study of blood T cell repertoires in COVID-19. At the level of the study: Specimens from acute and convalescent COVID-19 originated in the United States, Italy and Spain. Sample material is recorded as cDNA or gDNA derived from T cells, B-cell-depleted T cells, or PBMCs.

The CDR3 has 14 residues. Germline CDR1 reads ENHRY; CDR2 reads SYGVKD. The V gene lost 4 bases and the J gene lost 4 bases, with 13 bases spanning the gap. In the original analysis: Using reference gene primer amplification, nucleated cell counts were estimated. Data came from immunoSEQ multiplex PCR; TCRdb stores just in-frame clones and leaves some out. V, J and clone size reflect that table, while D and trimming were determined from the DNA. The sample includes 30,000 or so clones, roughly nine tenths of them seen just once. The sequence derives from a human donor in a cohort sampled during active COVID-19. The sequenced sample consisted of peripheral blood. The chain is built from TRBV10-3 and TRBJ1-1; D gene ambiguous. The DNA of the CDR3 is TGTGCCATCAGTGTGACACTGGGGAGCACTGAAGCTTTCTTT. Translated, it gives CAISVTLGSTEAFF.